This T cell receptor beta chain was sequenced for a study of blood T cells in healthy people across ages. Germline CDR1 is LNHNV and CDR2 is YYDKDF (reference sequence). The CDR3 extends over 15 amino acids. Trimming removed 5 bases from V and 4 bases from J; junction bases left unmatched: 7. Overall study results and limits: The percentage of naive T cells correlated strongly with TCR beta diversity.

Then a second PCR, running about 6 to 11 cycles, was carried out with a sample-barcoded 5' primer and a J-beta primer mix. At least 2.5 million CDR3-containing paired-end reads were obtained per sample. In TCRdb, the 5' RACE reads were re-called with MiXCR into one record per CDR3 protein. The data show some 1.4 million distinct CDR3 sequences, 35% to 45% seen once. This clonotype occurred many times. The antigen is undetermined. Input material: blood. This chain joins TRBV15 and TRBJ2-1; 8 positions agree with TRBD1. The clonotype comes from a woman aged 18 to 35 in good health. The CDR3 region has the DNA TGTGCCACCAGCCTCGGACAGGGCTCTTACAATGAGCAGTTCTTC. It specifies CATSLGQGSYNEQFF.